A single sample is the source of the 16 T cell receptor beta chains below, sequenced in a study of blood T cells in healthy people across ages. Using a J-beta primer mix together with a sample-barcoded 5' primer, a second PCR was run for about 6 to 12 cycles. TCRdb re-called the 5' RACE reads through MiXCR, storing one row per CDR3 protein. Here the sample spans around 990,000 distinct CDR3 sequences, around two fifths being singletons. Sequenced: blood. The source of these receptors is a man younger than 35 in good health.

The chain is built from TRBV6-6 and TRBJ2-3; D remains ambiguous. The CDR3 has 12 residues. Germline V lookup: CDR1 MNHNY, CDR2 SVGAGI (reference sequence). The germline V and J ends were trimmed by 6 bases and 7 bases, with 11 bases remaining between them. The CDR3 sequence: CASSQSPYTQYF. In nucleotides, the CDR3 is TGTGCCAGCAGCCAATCCCCCTATACGCAGTATTTT.

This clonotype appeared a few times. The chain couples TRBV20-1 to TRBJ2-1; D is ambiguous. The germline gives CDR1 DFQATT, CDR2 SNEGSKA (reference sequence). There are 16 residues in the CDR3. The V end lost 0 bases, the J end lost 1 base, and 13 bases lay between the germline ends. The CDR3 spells CSARDIAKVSYNEQFF. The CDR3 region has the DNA TGCAGTGCTAGAGATATCGCCAAGGTGTCCTACAATGAGCAGTTCTTC.

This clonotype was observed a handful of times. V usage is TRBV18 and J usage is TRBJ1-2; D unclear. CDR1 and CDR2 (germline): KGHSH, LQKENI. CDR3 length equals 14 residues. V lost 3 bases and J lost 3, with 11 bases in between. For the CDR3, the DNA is TGTGCCAGCTCACCGTCACAGAGTGACTATGGCTACACCTTC. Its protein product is CASSPSQSDYGYTF.

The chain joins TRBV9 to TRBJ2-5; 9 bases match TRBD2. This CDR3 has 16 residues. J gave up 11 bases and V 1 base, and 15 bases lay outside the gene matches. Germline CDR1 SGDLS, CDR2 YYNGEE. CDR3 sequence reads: CASSVNLAGEHNEQYF. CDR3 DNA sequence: TGTGCCAGCAGCGTAAACTTAGCGGGGGAGCACAATGAGCAGTACTTC.

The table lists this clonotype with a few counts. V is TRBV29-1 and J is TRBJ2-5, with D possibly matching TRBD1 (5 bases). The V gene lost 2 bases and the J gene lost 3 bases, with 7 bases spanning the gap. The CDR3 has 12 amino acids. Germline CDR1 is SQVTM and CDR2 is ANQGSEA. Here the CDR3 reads CSVETGEETQYF. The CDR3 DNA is TGCAGCGTTGAAACAGGAGAAGAGACCCAGTACTTC.

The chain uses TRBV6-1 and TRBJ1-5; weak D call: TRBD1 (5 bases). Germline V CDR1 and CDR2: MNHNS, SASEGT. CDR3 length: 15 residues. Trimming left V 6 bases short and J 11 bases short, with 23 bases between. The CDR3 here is CASRTEDGRVQAQHF. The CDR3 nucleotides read TGTGCCAGCAGGACCGAGGACGGCCGGGTACAGGCCCAGCATTTT.

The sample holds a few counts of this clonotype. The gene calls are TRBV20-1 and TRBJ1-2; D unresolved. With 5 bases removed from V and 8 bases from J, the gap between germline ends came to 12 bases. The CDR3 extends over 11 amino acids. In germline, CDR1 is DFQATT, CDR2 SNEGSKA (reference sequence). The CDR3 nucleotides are TGCAGTGCTGTGAGACTGGAAGGCTACACCTTC. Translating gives CSAVRLEGYTF.

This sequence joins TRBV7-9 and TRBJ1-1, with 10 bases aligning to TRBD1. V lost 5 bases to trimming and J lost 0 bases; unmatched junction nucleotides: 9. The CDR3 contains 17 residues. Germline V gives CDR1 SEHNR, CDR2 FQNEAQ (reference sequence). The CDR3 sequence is CASSPTGGPAMNTEAFF. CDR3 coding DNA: TGTGCCAGCAGCCCGACAGGGGGCCCAGCAATGAACACTGAAGCTTTCTTT.

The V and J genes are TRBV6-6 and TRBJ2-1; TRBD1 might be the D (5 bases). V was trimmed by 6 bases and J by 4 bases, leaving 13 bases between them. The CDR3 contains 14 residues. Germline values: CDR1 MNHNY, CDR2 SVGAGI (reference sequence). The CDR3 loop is CASSPQGIYNEQFF. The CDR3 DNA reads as TGTGCCAGCAGCCCGCAGGGTATTTACAATGAGCAGTTCTTC.

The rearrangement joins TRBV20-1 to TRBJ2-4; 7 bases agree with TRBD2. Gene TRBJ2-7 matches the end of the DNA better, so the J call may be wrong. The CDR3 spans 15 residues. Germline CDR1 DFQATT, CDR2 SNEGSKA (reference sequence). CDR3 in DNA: TGCAGTGCTAGCCCTAGCGGAGGGGAGGTTTACGAGCAGTACTTC. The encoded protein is CSASPSGGEVYEQYF.

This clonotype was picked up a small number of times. In DNA, the CDR3 is TGTGCCAGCAGCTTATCGAACAGGGGTCAGCCCCAGCATTTT. Encoded protein: CASSLSNRGQPQHF. This chain uses TRBV7-2 with TRBJ1-5; 7 bases align to TRBD1. The ends lost 2 bases at V and 6 bases at J; junction bases unmatched: 4. Germline values: CDR1 SGHTA, CDR2 FQGNSA. The length of the CDR3 is 14 residues.

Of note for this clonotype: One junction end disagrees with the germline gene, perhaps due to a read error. The CDR3 region is CAILEVNQPRHF. The CDR3 nucleotides are TGTGCCATCTTGGAAGTCAATCAGCCCCGGCATTTT. The V gene is TRBV6-2 or TRBV6-3, the J gene TRBJ1-5; D gene uncertain. This CDR3 is built from 12 residues. From germline, CDR1 is MNHEY and CDR2 SVGEGT.

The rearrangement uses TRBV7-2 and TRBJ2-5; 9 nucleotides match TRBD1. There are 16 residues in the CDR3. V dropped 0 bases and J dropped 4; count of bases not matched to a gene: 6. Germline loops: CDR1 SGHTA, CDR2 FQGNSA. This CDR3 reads CASSLAKGQGLETQYF. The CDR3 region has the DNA TGTGCCAGCAGCTTAGCGAAGGGACAGGGCCTAGAGACCCAGTACTTC.

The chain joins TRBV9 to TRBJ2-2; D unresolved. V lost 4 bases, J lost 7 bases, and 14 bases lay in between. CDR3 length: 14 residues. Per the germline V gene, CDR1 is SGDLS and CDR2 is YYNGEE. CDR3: CASSPGPHDGELFF. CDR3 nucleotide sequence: TGTGCCAGCAGCCCCGGGCCCCACGACGGGGAGCTGTTTTTT.

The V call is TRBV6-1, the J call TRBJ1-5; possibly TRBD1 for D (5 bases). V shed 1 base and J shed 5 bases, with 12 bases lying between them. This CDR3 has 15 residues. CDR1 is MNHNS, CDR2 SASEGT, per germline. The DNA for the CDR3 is TGTGCCAGCAGTGAAGTGGGGGGACCCTATCAGCCCCAGCATTTT. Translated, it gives CASSEVGGPYQPQHF.

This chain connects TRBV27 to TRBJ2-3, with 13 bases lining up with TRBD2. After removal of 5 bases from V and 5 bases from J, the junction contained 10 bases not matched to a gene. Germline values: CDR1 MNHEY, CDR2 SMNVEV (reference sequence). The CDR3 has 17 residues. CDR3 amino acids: CASSHLRTSGGVDTQYF. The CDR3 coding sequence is TGTGCCAGCAGTCACTTGAGGACTAGCGGGGGTGTAGATACGCAGTATTTT.